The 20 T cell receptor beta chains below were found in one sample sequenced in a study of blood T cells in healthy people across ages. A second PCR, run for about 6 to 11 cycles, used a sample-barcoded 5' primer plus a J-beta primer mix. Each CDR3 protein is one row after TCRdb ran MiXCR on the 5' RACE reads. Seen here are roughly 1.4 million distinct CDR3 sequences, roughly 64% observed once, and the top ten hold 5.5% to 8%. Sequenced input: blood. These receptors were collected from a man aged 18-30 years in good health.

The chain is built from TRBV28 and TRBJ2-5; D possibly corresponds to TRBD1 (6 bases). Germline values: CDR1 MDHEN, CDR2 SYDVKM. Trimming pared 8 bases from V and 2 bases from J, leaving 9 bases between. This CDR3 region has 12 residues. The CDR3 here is CASLGTQETQYF. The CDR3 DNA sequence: TGTGCCAGCTTGGGGACACAAGAGACCCAGTACTTC. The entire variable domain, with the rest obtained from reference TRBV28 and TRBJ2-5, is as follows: DVKVTQSSRYLVKRTGEKVFLECVQDMDHENMFWYRQDPGLGLRLIYFSYDVKMKEKGDIPEGYSVSREKKERFSLILESASTNQTSMYLCASLGTQETQYFGPGTRLLVL.

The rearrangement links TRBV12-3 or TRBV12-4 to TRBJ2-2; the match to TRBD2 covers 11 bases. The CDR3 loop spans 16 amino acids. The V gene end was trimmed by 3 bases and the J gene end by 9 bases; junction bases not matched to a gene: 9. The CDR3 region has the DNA TGTGCCAGCAGTTTTTTGCTAGCGGGGGGTCAGAGGGAGCTGTTTTTT. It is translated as CASSFLLAGGQRELFF.

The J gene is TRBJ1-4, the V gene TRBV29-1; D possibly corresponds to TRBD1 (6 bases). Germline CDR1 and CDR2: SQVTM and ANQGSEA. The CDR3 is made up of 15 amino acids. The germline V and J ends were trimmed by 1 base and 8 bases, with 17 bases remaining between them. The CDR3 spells CSVEAWDTGSEKLFF. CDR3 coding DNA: TGCAGCGTTGAAGCTTGGGACACCGGATCCGAAAAACTGTTTTTT.

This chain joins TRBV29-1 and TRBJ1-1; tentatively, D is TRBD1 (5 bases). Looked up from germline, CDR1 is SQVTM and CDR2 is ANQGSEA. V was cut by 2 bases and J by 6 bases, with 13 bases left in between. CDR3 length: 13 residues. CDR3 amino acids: CSVESPPGAEAFF. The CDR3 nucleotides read TGCAGCGTTGAAAGCCCGCCGGGGGCTGAAGCTTTCTTT. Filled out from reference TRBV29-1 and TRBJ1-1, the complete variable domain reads SAVISQKPSRDICQRGTSLTIQCQVDSQVTMMFWYRQQPGQSLTLIATANQGSEATYESGFVIDKFPISRPNLTFSTLTVSNMSPEDSSIYLCSVESPPGAEAFFGQGTRLTVV.

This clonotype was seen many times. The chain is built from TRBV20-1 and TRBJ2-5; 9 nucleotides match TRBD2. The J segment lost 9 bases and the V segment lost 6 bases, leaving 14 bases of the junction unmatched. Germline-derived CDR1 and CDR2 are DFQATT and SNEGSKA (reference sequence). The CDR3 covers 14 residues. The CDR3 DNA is TGCAGTGCGAAGTCTGGACTAGCGCCTTCCGCCCAGTACTTC. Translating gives CSAKSGLAPSAQYF.

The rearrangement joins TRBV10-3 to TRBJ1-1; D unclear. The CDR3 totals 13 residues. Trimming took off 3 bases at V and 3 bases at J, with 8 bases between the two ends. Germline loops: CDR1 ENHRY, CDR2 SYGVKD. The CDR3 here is CAISDRMYTEAFF. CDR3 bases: TGTGCCATCAGTGACAGGATGTACACTGAAGCTTTCTTT.

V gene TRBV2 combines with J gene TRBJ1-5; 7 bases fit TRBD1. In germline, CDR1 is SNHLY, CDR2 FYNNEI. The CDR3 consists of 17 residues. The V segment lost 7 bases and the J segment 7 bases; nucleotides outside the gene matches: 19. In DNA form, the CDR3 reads TGTGCCAGCACCACCCTTGGTGGAGGAGGGGGCCGCCAGCCCCAGCATTTT. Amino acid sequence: CASTTLGGGGGRQPQHF.

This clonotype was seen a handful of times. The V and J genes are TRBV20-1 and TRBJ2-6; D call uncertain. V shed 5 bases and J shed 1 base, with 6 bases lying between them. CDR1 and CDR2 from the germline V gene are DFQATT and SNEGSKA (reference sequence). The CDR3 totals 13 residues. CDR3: CSAYPSGANVLTF. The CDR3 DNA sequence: TGCAGTGCTTACCCATCTGGGGCCAACGTCCTGACTTTC.

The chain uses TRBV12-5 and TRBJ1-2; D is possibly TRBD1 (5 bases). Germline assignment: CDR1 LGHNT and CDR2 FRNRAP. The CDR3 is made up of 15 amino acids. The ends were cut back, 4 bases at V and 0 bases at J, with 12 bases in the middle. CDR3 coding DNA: TGTGCTAGTGGTTCCCCCCAGACAGCTAACTATGGCTACACCTTC. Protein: CASGSPQTANYGYTF.

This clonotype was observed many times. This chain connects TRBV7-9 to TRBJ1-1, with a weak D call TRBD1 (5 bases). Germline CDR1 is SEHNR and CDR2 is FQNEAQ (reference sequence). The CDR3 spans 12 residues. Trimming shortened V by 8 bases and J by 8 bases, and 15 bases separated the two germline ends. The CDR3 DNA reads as TGTGCCAGCCTCCGGGACCTCGGAGAAGCTTTCTTT. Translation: CASLRDLGEAFF.

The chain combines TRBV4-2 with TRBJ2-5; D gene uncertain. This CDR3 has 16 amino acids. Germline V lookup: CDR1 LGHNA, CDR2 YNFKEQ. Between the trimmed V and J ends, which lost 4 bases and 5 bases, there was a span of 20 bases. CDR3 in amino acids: CASSRYRVPDWETQYF. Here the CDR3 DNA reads TGTGCCAGCAGCCGCTACCGGGTGCCGGATTGGGAGACCCAGTACTTC.

This CDR3 reads CASSPRGGDQPQHF. DNA for the CDR3: TGCGCCAGCAGCCCCAGAGGGGGGGATCAGCCCCAGCATTTT. The V and J genes are TRBV5-1 and TRBJ1-5; D might be TRBD1 (6 bases). The CDR3 contains 14 residues. Germline V gives CDR1 SGHRS, CDR2 YFSETQ. Trimming took off 4 bases at V and 5 bases at J, with 13 bases between the two ends.

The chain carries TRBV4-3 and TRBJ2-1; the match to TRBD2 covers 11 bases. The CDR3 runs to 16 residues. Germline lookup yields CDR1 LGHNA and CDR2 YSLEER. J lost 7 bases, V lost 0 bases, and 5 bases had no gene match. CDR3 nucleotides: TGCGCCAGCAGCCAAGATATCACTAGCGGGGGTAATGAGCAGTTCTTC. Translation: CASSQDITSGGNEQFF.

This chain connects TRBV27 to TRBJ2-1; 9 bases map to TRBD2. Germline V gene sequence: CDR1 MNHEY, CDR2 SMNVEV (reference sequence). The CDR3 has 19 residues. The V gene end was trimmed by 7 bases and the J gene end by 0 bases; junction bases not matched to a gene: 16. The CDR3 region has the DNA TGTGCCAGCAAGCCTAGCGGGACAAAAAGAAAGAGCTCCTACAATGAGCAGTTCTTC. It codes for CASKPSGTKRKSSYNEQFF.

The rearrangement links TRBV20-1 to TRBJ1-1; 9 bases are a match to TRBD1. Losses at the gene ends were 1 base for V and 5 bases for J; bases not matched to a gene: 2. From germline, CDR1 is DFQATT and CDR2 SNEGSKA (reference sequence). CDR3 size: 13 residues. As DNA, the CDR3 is TGCAGTGCTAGAGGGGACAGGGAAACTGAAGCTTTCTTT. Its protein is CSARGDRETEAFF.

The CDR3 region is CASSRLTGTNEQFF. The CDR3 nucleotides read TGCGCCAGCAGCCGACTTACAGGGACCAATGAGCAGTTCTTC. The V gene is TRBV4-1, the J gene TRBJ2-1; D is perhaps TRBD1 (6 bases). CDR3 length equals 14 residues. V lost 4 bases and J 6 bases, leaving 13 bases between the germline ends. CDR1 is MGHRA, CDR2 YSYEKL, per germline.

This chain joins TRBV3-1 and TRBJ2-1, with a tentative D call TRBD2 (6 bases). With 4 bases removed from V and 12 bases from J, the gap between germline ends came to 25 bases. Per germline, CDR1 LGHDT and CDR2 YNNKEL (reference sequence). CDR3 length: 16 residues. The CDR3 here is CASSRTTSLLAQWQFF. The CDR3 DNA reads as TGTGCCAGCAGCCGCACTACTAGCCTACTAGCACAATGGCAGTTCTTC.

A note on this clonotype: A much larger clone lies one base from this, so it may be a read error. CDR3 in amino acids: CASSSGTTAPYF. CDR3 sequence (DNA): TGTGCCAGCAGCAGCGGAACGACGGCCCCGTACTTC. The rearrangement uses TRBV6-5 and TRBJ2-5; the D gene is possibly TRBD2 (5 bases). Trimming stripped 6 bases from V and 13 bases from J, with 18 bases between. The germline gives CDR1 MNHEY, CDR2 SVGAGI. There are 12 residues in the CDR3.

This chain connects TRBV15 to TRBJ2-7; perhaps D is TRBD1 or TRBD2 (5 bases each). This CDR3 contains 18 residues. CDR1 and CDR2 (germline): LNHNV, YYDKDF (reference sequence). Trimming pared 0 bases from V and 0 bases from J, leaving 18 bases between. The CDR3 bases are TGTGCCACCAGCAGAGACGAGGTCAGGGACGGTGACTCCTACGAGCAGTACTTC. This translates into CATSRDEVRDGDSYEQYF.

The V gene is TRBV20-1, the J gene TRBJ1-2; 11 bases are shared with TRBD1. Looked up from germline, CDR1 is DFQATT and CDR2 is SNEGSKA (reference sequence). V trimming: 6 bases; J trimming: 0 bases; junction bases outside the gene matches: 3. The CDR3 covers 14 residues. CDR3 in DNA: TGCAGTGCGCCGGGACAGGGGGCTAACTATGGCTACACCTTC. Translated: CSAPGQGANYGYTF.